The clone carrying this T cell receptor (beta chain) was seen more than once but under ten times. Its antigen is currently unknown. The CDR3 totals 11 residues. The germline V gene encodes CDR1 SEHNR and CDR2 FQNEAQ (reference sequence). Trimming took 8 bases from V and 4 from J, leaving 8 bases between them. The TCR beta CDR3 regions underwent amplification using RNA transcripts as the source. Researchers ran a first-round RT-PCR on the TCR CDR3 using the HTBI primer set. TCRdb re-derived calls from the multiplex PCR reads in MiXCR, one entry per CDR3 protein. The table has 400,000 to 500,000 distinct CDR3 sequences, roughly 14% seen once. This entry is derived from a study of T cells in Graves' hyperthyroidism and ophthalmopathy. Findings of the study overall: The majority of expanded thyroid clonotypes above 0.001 also appeared in blood.

Clinical symptoms, serum thyroxine, TRAb, thyroid ultrasound and orbital computed tomography established diagnosis. The receptor comes from a man younger than 30 with Graves' ophthalmopathy. The sample was blood. V gene TRBV7-9 combines with J gene TRBJ1-2; the D is unclear. CDR3 sequence: CASVGTYGYTF. The CDR3 DNA follows: TGTGCCAGCGTGGGAACCTATGGCTACACCTTC.